This entry lists 18 T cell receptor beta chains sequenced from one sample in a study of blood T cell repertoires in COVID-19. Libraries were prepared by immunoSEQ multiplex PCR; TCRdb keeps only in-frame clonotypes and omits some of them. The data show 140,000 or so clones, 79% seen once. Specimen: peripheral blood. The receptors were sampled from a woman between 65 and 79 years old with COVID-19, enrolled during active disease.

The chain links TRBV6-2 or TRBV6-3 to TRBJ2-5, with TRBD2 identical over 8 bases. With 4 bases clipped from V and 7 bases from J, the junction kept 8 bases outside the gene matches. This CDR3 spans 14 amino acids. Germline loops: CDR1 MNHEY, CDR2 SVGEGT. This CDR3 is CASSFTSGRGTQYF. The CDR3 DNA follows: TGTGCCAGCAGTTTTACTAGCGGCCGGGGGACCCAGTACTTC.

This clone was counted once. This sequence joins TRBV5-1 and TRBJ1-3; 7 positions match TRBD1. Unmatched junction bases numbered 10, after V lost 4 bases and J lost 0 bases. The germline gives CDR1 SGHRS, CDR2 YFSETQ. The CDR3 runs 17 residues. The CDR3: CASSPMGQQSSGNTIYF. In nucleotides, the CDR3 is TGCGCCAGCAGCCCAATGGGACAGCAGAGCTCTGGAAACACCATATATTTT.

The rearrangement links TRBV5-6 to TRBJ2-5; 11 bases agree with TRBD1. This CDR3 has 16 residues. Germline V CDR1 and CDR2: SGHDT, YYEEEE. Germline trimming cut 4 bases from V and 5 bases from J; bases unmatched to any gene: 10. The CDR3 protein is CASSQPGTGGLETQYF. The CDR3 DNA follows: TGTGCCAGCAGCCAACCCGGGACAGGGGGTTTGGAGACCCAGTACTTC.

The chain employs TRBV4-1 and TRBJ1-4, with 9 bases fitting TRBD1. The CDR3 extends over 15 amino acids. CDR1 and CDR2 from the germline V gene are MGHRA and YSYEKL. V was pared by 2 bases and J by 8 bases, with 6 bases of the junction left unmatched. The CDR3 spells CASSQHRGPNEKLFF. CDR3 nucleotides: TGCGCCAGCAGCCAACACAGGGGGCCGAACGAAAAACTGTTTTTT.

The chain has TRBV27 and TRBJ2-1; TRBD1 is a possible D gene (5 bases). Germline lookup yields CDR1 MNHEY and CDR2 SMNVEV (reference sequence). The CDR3 consists of 13 residues. Trimming removed 2 bases at V and 4 bases at J, with 6 bases between. For the CDR3, the DNA is TGTGCCAGCAGTTTAGCAGGGTACAATGAGCAGTTCTTC. Protein sequence: CASSLAGYNEQFF.

The chain is built from TRBV5-6 and TRBJ1-4, with D unresolved. With 1 base removed from V and 6 bases from J, the gap between germline ends came to 4 bases. CDR1 is SGHDT and CDR2 is YYEEEE in the germline V gene. This CDR3 is 12 amino acids long. The CDR3 DNA reads as TGTGCCAGCAGCTTGACACATGAAAAACTGTTTTTT. This codes for CASSLTHEKLFF.

CDR3 region: CASSLEATGGNEQFF. CDR3 nucleotide sequence: TGTGCCAGCAGCTTAGAGGCGACAGGGGGCAATGAGCAGTTCTTC. J is TRBJ2-1 and V is TRBV7-6; 9 nucleotides line up with TRBD1. CDR1 and CDR2 (germline): SGHVS, FNYEAQ. V shed 1 base and J 6 bases; nucleotides not matched to a gene: 4. This CDR3 is 15 amino acids long.

This chain links TRBV5-5 with TRBJ2-5; D is ambiguous. The germline V gene encodes CDR1 SGHKS and CDR2 YYEKEE (reference sequence). This CDR3 has 11 amino acids. Trimming left V 4 bases short and J 3 bases short, with 4 bases between. CDR3 amino acids: CASSLEETQYF. The CDR3 DNA is TGTGCCAGCAGCCTAGAAGAGACCCAGTACTTC.

This clone was seen more than once but under ten times. Written as DNA, the CDR3 is TGTGCCAGCAGCTCTATAAACTACGGGGACACTGAAGCTTTCTTT. Translation: CASSSINYGDTEAFF. This rearrangement joins TRBV7-2 to TRBJ1-1; no clear D gene. Germline V gene data show CDR1 as SGHTA and CDR2 as FQGNSA. CDR3 length: 15 residues. Trimming pared 4 bases from V and 3 bases from J, leaving 15 bases between.

J is TRBJ1-1 and V is TRBV12-3 or TRBV12-4; no clear D gene. The CDR3 covers 13 residues. V lost 3 bases to trimming and J lost 6 bases, with 11 bases between them. The CDR3 coding sequence is TGTGCCAGCAGTTTGTTCGTGGGCCCTGAAGCTTTCTTT. Amino acid sequence: CASSLFVGPEAFF.

This rearrangement joins TRBV7-9 to TRBJ1-2; no reliable D call. Trimming pared 1 base from V and 0 bases from J, leaving 12 bases between. The CDR3 extends over 16 amino acids. In germline, CDR1 is SEHNR, CDR2 FQNEAQ (reference sequence). CDR3 in amino acids: CASSLGAGRANYGYTF. The CDR3 DNA is TGTGCCAGCAGCTTAGGGGCAGGCCGAGCTAACTATGGCTACACCTTC.

The CDR3 DNA follows: TGTGCCAGCGTAGGCAGGGGGCCAACTGAAGCTTTCTTT. Protein: CASVGRGPTEAFF. V gene TRBV6-7 combines with J gene TRBJ1-1; 8 nucleotides align to TRBD1. TRBV6-7 is designated an ORF whose function remains uncertain. After removal of 8 bases from V and 5 bases from J, the junction contained 7 bases not matched to a gene. This CDR3 has 13 amino acids.

A few counts support this clone. The genes are TRBV7-9 and TRBJ1-2, with 10 bases aligning to TRBD1. Per germline, CDR1 SEHNR and CDR2 FQNEAQ (reference sequence). The CDR3 has 19 amino acids. V was pared by 5 bases and J by 4 bases, with 19 bases of the junction left unmatched. The DNA for the CDR3 is TGTGCCAGCAGCCCTAAAGGGGACAGGGGTTTTCGACTTCGCTATGGCTACACCTTC. Protein product: CASSPKGDRGFRLRYGYTF. Together with reference TRBV7-9 and TRBJ1-2, the CDR3 gives the full variable domain: DTGVSQNPRHKITKRGQNVTFRCDPISEHNRLYWYRQTLGQGPEFLTYFQNEAQLEKSRLLSDRFSAERPKGSFSTLEIQRTEQGDSAMYLCASSPKGDRGFRLRYGYTFGSGTRLTVV.

The genes are TRBV27 and TRBJ2-7; TRBD1 aligns across 8 bases. The CDR3 spans 15 residues. Trimming at V came to 7 bases and at J to 1 base, leaving 9 bases not matched to a gene. Germline lookup yields CDR1 MNHEY and CDR2 SMNVEV (reference sequence). CDR3: CASTRTGRKSYEQYF. The CDR3 DNA is TGTGCCAGCACCCGGACAGGGCGGAAATCCTACGAGCAGTACTTC.

The chain is built from TRBV6-2 or TRBV6-3 and TRBJ1-1; D ambiguous. This CDR3 comprises 14 residues. CDR1 is MNHEY, CDR2 SVGEGT, per germline. The V end lost 2 bases, the J end lost 4 bases, and 11 bases lay between the germline ends. CDR3 coding DNA: TGTGCCAGCAGTTACGCTGGGGAGGGCACTGAAGCTTTCTTT. Amino acids: CASSYAGEGTEAFF.

The rearrangement uses TRBV10-3 and TRBJ1-6; 9 positions match TRBD1. This CDR3 has 15 amino acids. J lost 6 bases, V lost 6 bases, and 6 bases had no gene match. Germline values: CDR1 ENHRY, CDR2 SYGVKD. The CDR3 nucleotides are TGTGCCATCAGCCTCGAGACAGGGGGTAATTCACCCCTCCACTTT. The encoded protein is CAISLETGGNSPLHF.

This clone was recorded only once. V and J are TRBV5-1 and TRBJ2-7; D is perhaps TRBD2 (6 bases). The germline V gene has CDR1 SGHRS and CDR2 YFSETQ. The CDR3 totals 13 residues. The ends were cut back, 6 bases at V and 7 bases at J, with 17 bases in the middle. In nucleotides, the CDR3 is TGCGCCAGCACCCCCGCCGGGAGTCAGGAGCAGTACTTC. Its translation is CASTPAGSQEQYF.

The rearrangement uses TRBV6-2 or TRBV6-3 and TRBJ2-5; 8 bases are a match to TRBD1. Germline V gene lookup returns CDR1 MNHEY and CDR2 SVGEGT. The CDR3 totals 15 residues. With V trimmed by 6 bases and J by 7 bases, 13 bases remained unmatched. In DNA form, the CDR3 reads TGTGCCAGCAGCAGTACAGGGGGACCCCGCGGGACCCAGTACTTC. Encoded protein: CASSSTGGPRGTQYF.